The rows below give T cell receptor beta chains drawn from one sample of a study of CD8+ T cells in alopecia areata. Profiling relied on immunoSEQ multiplex PCR, and the TCRdb table lists in-frame clones only, not all of them. The data show 110,000 or so clones, with approximately 38% seen just once and approximately 2.8% held by the top ten. Material: CD4+ T cells sorted from blood. Receptors originate from a human donor with alopecia areata. CDR3s include the opening cysteine and the closing phenylalanine or tryptophan. D genes are given only for firm matches. Not every row has a clone size; where given, it reads once, few, many or a size class.

>few|TRBJ2-5|TRBV5-1|TRBD2|14
CASSDISGAETQYF
TGCGCCAGCAGCGACATTAGCGGGGCCGAGACCCAGTACTTC
>few|TRBJ2-1|TRBV5-1|NA|12
CASSLGDNEQFF
TGCGCCAGCAGCTTGGGAGACAATGAGCAGTTCTTC
>NA|TRBJ2-2|TRBV6-5|TRBD1|15
CASSRDRGPTGELFF
TGTGCCAGCAGCCGGGACAGGGGGCCAACCGGGGAGCTGTTTTTT
>NA|TRBJ2-7|TRBV6-6|NA|12
CASSTSSYEQYF
TGTGCCAGCAGCACAAGTTCCTACGAGCAGTACTTC
>NA|TRBJ1-1|TRBV30|NA|14
CAWSVGRLNTEAFF
TGTGCCTGGAGTGTCGGCAGGCTGAACACTGAAGCTTTCTTT
>NA|TRBJ1-5|TRBV29-1|NA|14
CSVVPGGGNQPQHF
TGCAGCGTCGTCCCGGGTGGCGGCAATCAGCCCCAGCATTTT
>NA|TRBJ2-7|TRBV5-1|TRBD2|16
CASSSGGTSGSYEQYF
TGCGCCAGCAGCTCCGGAGGGACTAGCGGCTCCTACGAGCAGTACTTC
>NA|TRBJ1-1|TRBV20-1|NA|11
CSASMERWAFF
TGCAGTGCTAGTATGGAGAGGTGGGCTTTCTTT
>few|TRBJ2-6|TRBV2|TRBD1|17
CANSPGTGLSGANVLTF
TGTGCCAACTCCCCCGGGACAGGGTTGTCTGGGGCCAACGTCCTGACTTTC
>once|TRBJ2-1|TRBV30|TRBD2|11
CAWNLAGGQFF
TGTGCCTGGAACCTAGCGGGAGGGCAGTTCTTC
>few|TRBJ2-7|TRBV4-1|TRBD2|17
CASSQDLAGGSSYEQYF
TGCGCCAGCAGCCAAGATCTGGCGGGGGGTAGCTCCTACGAGCAGTACTTC
>NA|TRBJ2-7|TRBV18|TRBD2|15
CASSARGGGINEQYF
TGTGCCAGCTCAGCTCGCGGCGGGGGAATCAACGAGCAGTACTTC
>few|TRBJ2-1|TRBV18|NA|13
CASSPRRFNEQFF
TGTGCCAGCTCACCCCGACGATTCAATGAGCAGTTCTTC
>NA|TRBJ2-2|TRBV5-4|TRBD1|15
CASSRTGAGAGELFF
TGTGCCAGCAGCCGGACAGGGGCAGGAGCCGGGGAGCTGTTTTTT
>few|TRBJ2-7|TRBV5-1|NA|13
CASSLRGGDEQYF
TGCGCCAGCAGCTTGAGGGGGGGCGACGAGCAGTACTTC
>NA|TRBJ2-5|TRBV18|TRBD1|14
CASSLDRGLETQYF
TGTGCCAGCTCACTCGACAGGGGGTTAGAGACCCAGTACTTC
>few|TRBJ2-7|TRBV29-1|NA|12
CSVRYSTYEQYF
TGCAGCGTTCGGTACAGTACCTACGAGCAGTACTTC
>few|TRBJ1-2|TRBV29-1|NA|12
CSVEWGAYGYTF
TGCAGCGTTGAATGGGGGGCCTATGGCTACACCTTC
>once|TRBJ2-5|TRBV4-3|NA|14
CASSQDAGGETQYF
TGCGCCAGCAGCCAAGATGCGGGTGGGGAGACCCAGTACTTC
>once|TRBJ2-1|TRBV5-4|NA|16
CASSWGTGTSGKGEFF
NA
>few|TRBJ2-1|TRBV28|TRBD1|14
CASRAGQGYNEQFF
TGTGCCAGCAGGGCTGGACAGGGGTACAATGAGCAGTTCTTC
>NA|TRBJ2-5|TRBV6-5|TRBD2|14
CASSRGLAEETQYF
TGTGCCAGCAGTCGGGGACTAGCGGAAGAGACCCAGTACTTC
>NA|TRBJ2-7|TRBV29-1|NA|14
CSVDKDGVSYEQYF
TGCAGCGTTGATAAGGACGGTGTCTCCTACGAGCAGTACTTC
>NA|TRBJ2-3|TRBV29-1|NA|14
CSVDLRGIADTQYF
TGCAGCGTTGATCTGCGGGGTATTGCAGATACGCAGTATTTT
>NA|TRBJ1-1|TRBV29-1|TRBD1|15
CSVVTQQGARTEAFF
TGCAGCGTTGTGACCCAACAGGGGGCAAGGACTGAAGCTTTCTTT
>NA|TRBJ2-5|TRBV30|NA|11
CAWSGRETQYF
TGTGCCTGGAGCGGGAGAGAGACCCAGTACTTC
>NA|TRBJ2-5|TRBV29-1|TRBD2|15
CSVESAGLASETQYF
TGCAGCGTGGAATCGGCGGGACTAGCCTCAGAGACCCAGTACTTC
>NA|TRBJ1-3|TRBV6-5|NA|12
CATRSPGNTIYF
TGTGCCACCCGGAGTCCTGGAAACACCATATATTTT
>NA|TRBJ1-3|TRBV30|NA|13
CAWKRDSGNTIYF
TGTGCCTGGAAAAGAGACTCTGGAAACACCATATATTTT
>once|TRBJ2-4|TRBV2|TRBD1|16
CASSEDRGLAKNIQYF
TGTGCCAGCAGTGAAGACAGGGGGCTAGCCAAAAACATTCAGTACTTC
>NA|TRBJ2-1|TRBV20-1|TRBD2|11
CSATSGNEQFF
TGCAGTGCAACTAGCGGGAATGAGCAGTTCTTC
>once|TRBJ1-4|TRBV29-1|TRBD1|13
CSGRQGWGEKLFF
TGCAGCGGAAGACAGGGGTGGGGTGAAAAACTGTTTTTT
>few|TRBJ1-5|TRBV30|NA|14
CAWSEDGANQPQHF
TGTGCCTGGAGTGAAGACGGGGCTAATCAGCCCCAGCATTTT
>NA|TRBJ1-1|TRBV25-1|NA|13
CASSEGGNTEAFF
TGTGCCAGCAGTGAGGGCGGGAACACTGAAGCTTTCTTT
>NA|TRBJ2-2|TRBV30|TRBD1|14
CAWSDGQGDGELFF
TGTGCCTGGAGCGACGGACAGGGCGACGGGGAGCTGTTTTTT
>few|TRBJ1-1|TRBV14|NA|13
CASSLDTNTEAFF
TGTGCCAGCAGCCTTGACACGAACACTGAAGCTTTCTTT
>NA|TRBJ1-5|TRBV4-1|NA|15
CASSQVGLGNQPQHF
TGCGCCAGCAGCCAAGTCGGCTTGGGCAATCAGCCCCAGCATTTT
>few|TRBJ2-7|TRBV6-5|TRBD1|15
CATLTTGTGNREQYF
TGTGCCACGCTTACGACCGGGACAGGGAACCGCGAGCAGTACTTC
>few|TRBJ1-1|TRBV29-1|NA|11
CSVEGTAEAFF
TGCAGCGTTGAAGGGACAGCTGAAGCTTTCTTT
>NA|TRBJ2-7|TRBV7-2|TRBD1|13
CASRMTGVGEQYF
TGTGCCAGCAGGATGACAGGGGTCGGGGAGCAGTACTTC
>NA|TRBJ2-7|TRBV18|NA|16
CASSPGGSTGQHEQYF
TGTGCCAGCTCACCAGGGGGGAGTACAGGGCAGCACGAGCAGTACTTC
>few|TRBJ2-7|TRBV9|TRBD2|15
CASSGQAGASYEQYF
TGTGCCAGCAGCGGGCAAGCGGGGGCCTCCTACGAGCAGTACTTC
>few|TRBJ1-1|TRBV5-6|NA|13
CASSNGGRIEAFF
TGTGCCAGCTCCAACGGCGGACGGATCGAAGCTTTCTTT
>few|TRBJ2-3|TRBV11-1|NA|12
CASSLTLDTQYF
TGTGCCAGCAGCCTTACCCTCGATACGCAGTATTTT
>NA|TRBJ2-7|TRBV25-1|NA|16
CASSVTRAAIMYEQYF
TGTGCCAGCAGTGTTACCCGGGCTGCGATAATGTACGAGCAGTACTTC
>NA|TRBJ1-4|TRBV27|NA|13
CASSSKANEKLFF
TGTGCCAGCAGCAGCAAAGCTAATGAAAAACTGTTTTTT
>NA|TRBJ2-3|TRBV5-1|NA|15
CASSLERPHTDTQYF
TGCGCCAGCAGCTTGGAACGCCCACACACAGATACGCAGTATTTT
>few|TRBJ1-6|TRBV29-1|NA|13
CSAQEGYNSPLHF
TGCAGCGCCCAGGAGGGGTATAATTCACCCCTCCACTTT
>few|TRBJ1-5|TRBV2|NA|13
CASSEVGNQPQHF
TGTGCCAGCAGTGAAGTGGGCAATCAGCCCCAGCATTTT
>NA|TRBJ2-7|TRBV20-1|NA|11
CSAQGPAGQYF
TGCAGTGCCCAAGGCCCCGCTGGGCAGTACTTC
>NA|TRBJ1-2|TRBV20-1|NA|11
CSARQDYGYTF
TGCAGTGCTAGGCAGGACTATGGCTACACCTTC
>few|TRBJ2-5|TRBV28|NA|15
CASSLTGVYQETQYF
TGTGCCAGCAGTTTAACAGGAGTGTACCAAGAGACCCAGTACTTC
>NA|TRBJ1-1|TRBV29-1|NA|11
CSVVPRVEAFF
TGCAGCGTAGTTCCTCGAGTTGAAGCTTTCTTT
>NA|TRBJ1-2|TRBV29-1|NA|14
CSVDSRVGGYGYTF
TGCAGCGTTGATAGCCGGGTAGGTGGCTATGGCTACACCTTC
>few|TRBJ2-5|TRBV29-1|NA|14
CSAEATVAQETQYF
TGCAGCGCTGAGGCGACCGTAGCCCAAGAGACCCAGTACTTC